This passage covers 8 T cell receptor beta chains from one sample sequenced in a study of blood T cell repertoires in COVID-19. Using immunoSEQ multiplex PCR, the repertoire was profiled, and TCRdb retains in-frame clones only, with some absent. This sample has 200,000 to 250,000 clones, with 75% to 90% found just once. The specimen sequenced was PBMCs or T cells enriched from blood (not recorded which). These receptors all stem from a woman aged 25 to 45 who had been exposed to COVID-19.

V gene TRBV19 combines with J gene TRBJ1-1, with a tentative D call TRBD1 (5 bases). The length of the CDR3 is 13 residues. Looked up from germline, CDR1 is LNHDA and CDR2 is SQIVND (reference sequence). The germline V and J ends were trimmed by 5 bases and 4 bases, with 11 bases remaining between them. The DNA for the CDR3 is TGTGCCAGTAGTCAGGGTGTGGGCACTGAAGCTTTCTTT. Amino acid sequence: CASSQGVGTEAFF.

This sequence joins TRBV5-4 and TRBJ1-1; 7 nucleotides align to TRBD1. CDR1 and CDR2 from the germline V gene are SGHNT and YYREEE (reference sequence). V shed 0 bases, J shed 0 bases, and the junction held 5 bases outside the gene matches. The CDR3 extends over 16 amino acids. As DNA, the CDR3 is TGTGCCAGCAGCTTGGTGGGCAGGGGGATGAACACTGAAGCTTTCTTT. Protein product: CASSLVGRGMNTEAFF. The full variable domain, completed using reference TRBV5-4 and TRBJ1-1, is ETGVTQSPTHLIKTRGQQVTLRCSSQSGHNTVSWYQQALGQGPQFIFQYYREEENGRGNFPPRFSGLQFPNYSSELNVNALELDDSALYLCASSLVGRGMNTEAFFGQGTRLTVV.

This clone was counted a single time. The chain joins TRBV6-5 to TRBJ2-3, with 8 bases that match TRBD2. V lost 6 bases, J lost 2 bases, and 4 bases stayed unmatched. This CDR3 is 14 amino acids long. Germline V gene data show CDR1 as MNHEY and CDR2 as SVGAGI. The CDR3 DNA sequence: TGTGCCAGCAGCGGGACTAGAGTCACAGATACGCAGTATTTT. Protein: CASSGTRVTDTQYF.

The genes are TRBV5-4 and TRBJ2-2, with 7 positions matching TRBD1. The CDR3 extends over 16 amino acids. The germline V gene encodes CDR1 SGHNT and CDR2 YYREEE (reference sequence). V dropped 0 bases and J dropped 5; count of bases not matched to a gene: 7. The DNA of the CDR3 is TGTGCCAGCAGCTTGGAGTCAGGGGGTTATACCGGGGAGCTGTTTTTT. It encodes CASSLESGGYTGELFF.

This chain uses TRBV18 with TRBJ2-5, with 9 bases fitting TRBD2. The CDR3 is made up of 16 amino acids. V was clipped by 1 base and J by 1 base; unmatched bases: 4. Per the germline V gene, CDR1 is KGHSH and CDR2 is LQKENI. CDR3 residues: CASSPQAREGQETQYF. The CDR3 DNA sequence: TGTGCCAGCTCACCACAGGCGCGGGAGGGCCAAGAGACCCAGTACTTC.

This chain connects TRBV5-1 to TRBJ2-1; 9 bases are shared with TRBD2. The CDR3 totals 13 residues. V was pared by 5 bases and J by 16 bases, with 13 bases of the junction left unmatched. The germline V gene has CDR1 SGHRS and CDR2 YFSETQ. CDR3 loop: CASRVAGEGGTFF. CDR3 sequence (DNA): TGCGCCAGCAGGGTAGCGGGAGAGGGGGGCACATTCTTC. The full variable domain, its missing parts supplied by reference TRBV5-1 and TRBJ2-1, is KAGVTQTPRYLIKTRGQQVTLSCSPISGHRSVSWYQQTPGQGLQFLFEYFSETQRNKGNFPGRFSGRQFSNSRSEMNVSTLELGDSALYLCASRVAGEGGTFFGPGTRLTVL.

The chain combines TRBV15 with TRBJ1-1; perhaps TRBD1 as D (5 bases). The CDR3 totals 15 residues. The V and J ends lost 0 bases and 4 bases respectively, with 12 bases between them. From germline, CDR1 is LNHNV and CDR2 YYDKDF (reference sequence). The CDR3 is CATSRESGRGTEAFF. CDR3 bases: TGTGCCACCAGCAGAGAATCGGGGAGGGGCACTGAAGCTTTCTTT.

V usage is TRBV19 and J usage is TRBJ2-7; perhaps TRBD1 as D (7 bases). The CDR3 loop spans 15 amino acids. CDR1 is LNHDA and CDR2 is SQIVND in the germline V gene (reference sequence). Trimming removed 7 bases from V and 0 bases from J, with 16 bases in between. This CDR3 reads CASTQQGGSSYEQYF. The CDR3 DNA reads TGTGCCAGTACCCAGCAGGGGGGAAGCTCCTACGAGCAGTACTTC. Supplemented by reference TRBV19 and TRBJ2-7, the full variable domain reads DGGITQSPKYLFRKEGQNVTLSCEQNLNHDAMYWYRQDPGQGLRLIYYSQIVNDFQKGDIAEGYSVSREKKESFPLTVTSAQKNPTAFYLCASTQQGGSSYEQYFGPGTRLTVT.